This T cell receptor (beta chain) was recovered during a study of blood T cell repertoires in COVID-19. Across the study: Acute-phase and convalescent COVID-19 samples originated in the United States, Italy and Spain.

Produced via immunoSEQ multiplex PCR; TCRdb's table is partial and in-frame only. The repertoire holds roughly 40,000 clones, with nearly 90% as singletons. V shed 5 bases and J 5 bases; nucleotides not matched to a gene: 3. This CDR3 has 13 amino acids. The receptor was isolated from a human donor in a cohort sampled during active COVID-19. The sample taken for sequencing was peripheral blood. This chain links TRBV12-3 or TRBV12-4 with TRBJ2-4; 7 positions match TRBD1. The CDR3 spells CASSIQGQNIQYF. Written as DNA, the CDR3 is TGTGCCAGCAGTATACAGGGGCAAAACATTCAGTACTTC.